Following are 22 T cell receptor beta chains from one sample sequenced in a study of long-term antiretroviral therapy in people with HIV. Survey-level resolution applied to immunoSEQ assay v3.0. Libraries were prepared by immunoSEQ multiplex PCR; TCRdb keeps only in-frame clonotypes and omits some of them. The sample holds 17,000 or so clones, about 81% seen once. The source was unsorted PBMCs, collected 0.3 years after starting antiretroviral therapy. The receptor source for this set is a man between 18 and 29 years old with HIV.

The V gene is TRBV6-6, the J gene TRBJ1-2; D not certain. Trimming left V 6 bases short and J 4 bases short, with 15 bases between. The CDR3 contains 14 residues. Germline V CDR1 and CDR2: MNHNY, SVGAGI (reference sequence). CDR3 DNA: TGTGCCAGCAGCCTAACACGGGAGTCCTATGGCTACACCTTC. The encoded protein is CASSLTRESYGYTF.

In its sample, this clone was seen once. The chain couples TRBV6-6 to TRBJ2-6; D is unresolved. The CDR3 has 15 amino acids. Trimming took off 5 bases at V and 0 bases at J, with 8 bases between the two ends. Per the germline V gene, CDR1 is MNHNY and CDR2 is SVGAGI (reference sequence). CDR3 protein: CASSPGYSGANVLTF. CDR3 nucleotides: TGTGCCAGCAGTCCGGGCTACTCTGGGGCCAACGTCCTGACTTTC.

The V and J genes are TRBV19 and TRBJ2-2; D gene ambiguous. The germline gives CDR1 LNHDA, CDR2 SQIVND (reference sequence). CDR3 length: 13 amino acids. With 4 bases removed from V and 7 bases from J, the gap between germline ends came to 10 bases. The CDR3 loop is CASSTPGLGELFF. In nucleotides, the CDR3 is TGTGCCAGTAGTACCCCGGGCCTCGGGGAGCTGTTTTTT.

The V gene is TRBV5-5, the J gene TRBJ1-4, with D perhaps TRBD1 (5 bases). With 1 base removed from V and 16 bases from J, the gap between germline ends came to 17 bases. This CDR3 region has 13 residues. Germline-derived CDR1 and CDR2 are SGHKS and YYEKEE (reference sequence). CDR3 sequence reads: CASSLPARDGQFF. The CDR3 bases are TGTGCCAGCAGCTTGCCCGCCCGGGACGGGCAGTTTTTT.

The rearrangement links TRBV7-9 to TRBJ2-1; no clear D gene. Trimming took off 4 bases at V and 8 bases at J, with 6 bases between the two ends. Germline V gene data show CDR1 as SEHNR and CDR2 as FQNEAQ (reference sequence). There are 11 residues in the CDR3. In DNA, the CDR3 is TGTGCCAGCAGCTGGACGGATGAGCAGTTCTTC. Translated: CASSWTDEQFF.

The chain joins TRBV5-4 to TRBJ2-7; TRBD1 agrees at 9 bases. This CDR3 region has 13 residues. The ends lost 5 bases at V and 6 bases at J; junction bases unmatched: 6. The germline V gene has CDR1 SGHNT and CDR2 YYREEE (reference sequence). The CDR3 protein is CASSAGTGPEQYF. DNA of the CDR3: TGTGCCAGCAGTGCCGGGACAGGGCCCGAGCAGTACTTC.

The V call is TRBV2, the J call TRBJ1-1; D uncertain. The V end was cut by 7 bases, the J end by 5 bases, with 8 bases between. Looked up from germline, CDR1 is SNHLY and CDR2 is FYNNEI. The CDR3 runs to 11 residues. The CDR3 coding sequence is TGTGCCAGCACCGTCAGAACTGAAGCTTTCTTT. Its protein is CASTVRTEAFF.

This clone is judged large. The chain uses TRBV28 and TRBJ2-2; 7 bases line up with TRBD2. The CDR3 loop spans 13 amino acids. CDR1 and CDR2 from the germline V gene are MDHEN and SYDVKM. Trimming took 3 bases from V and 6 from J; bases not matched to a gene: 1. The CDR3 loop is CASSFRGAGELFF. The CDR3 DNA reads TGTGCCAGCAGTTTTCGGGGGGCCGGGGAGCTGTTTTTT.

CDR3 loop: CASSRGDAAYEQYV. The DNA of the CDR3 is TGTGCCAGCAGTAGGGGGGACGCTGCCTACGAGCAGTACGTC. This chain uses TRBV6-1 with TRBJ2-7; D might be TRBD1 or TRBD2, each matching 6 bases. V dropped 5 bases and J dropped 2 bases, with 13 bases sitting between them. The CDR3 consists of 14 residues. The V gene's germline CDR1 is MNHNS and CDR2 SASEGT.

J is TRBJ2-7 and V is TRBV5-8, with 11 bases aligning to TRBD2. The CDR3 covers 15 residues. Trimming at V came to 5 bases and at J to 2 bases, leaving 6 bases not matched to a gene. In germline, CDR1 is SGHTS, CDR2 YDEGEE. This CDR3 is CASSWGLAEAYEQYF. The CDR3 coding sequence is TGTGCCAGCAGTTGGGGACTAGCGGAAGCCTACGAGCAGTACTTC. Variable domain in full (rest from reference TRBV5-8 and TRBJ2-7): EAGVTQSPTHLIKTRGQQATLRCSPISGHTSVYWYQQALGLGLQFLLWYDEGEERNRGNFPPRFSGRQFPNYSSELNVNALELEDSALYLCASSWGLAEAYEQYFGPGTRLTVT.

The sample holds one count of this clone. The chain recombines TRBV15 with TRBJ2-2; D might be TRBD2 (6 bases). V shed 2 bases and J shed 7 bases, with 11 bases lying between them. CDR3 length: 14 amino acids. Looked up from germline, CDR1 is LNHNV and CDR2 is YYDKDF (reference sequence). In nucleotides, the CDR3 is TGTGCCACCAGCAGAACTCCGCGGGACGGGGAGCTGTTTTTT. It is translated as CATSRTPRDGELFF.

This chain joins TRBV9 and TRBJ1-1; D gene uncertain. The germline CDR1 and CDR2 sequences are SGDLS and YYNGEE. V was shortened by 4 bases and J by 8 bases, with 18 bases between the two germline ends. The CDR3 spans 14 residues. In DNA, the CDR3 is TGTGCCAGCAGCCCCGCCGGGATAGGTAGAGAAGCTTTCTTT. Its translation: CASSPAGIGREAFF.

V is TRBV9 and J is TRBJ2-3; 8 bases agree with TRBD2. V lost 0 bases to trimming and J lost 4 bases; unmatched junction nucleotides: 7. CDR1 and CDR2 (germline): SGDLS, YYNGEE. The CDR3 is 16 residues long. Written as DNA, the CDR3 is TGTGCCAGCAGCGTAGGTCGCGGGGGGCGTCCAGATACGCAGTATTTT. It codes for CASSVGRGGRPDTQYF.

The chain employs TRBV11-3 and TRBJ2-2, with 8 bases lining up with TRBD1. With V trimmed by 5 bases and J by 5 bases, 1 base remained unmatched. The CDR3 covers 13 residues. Per the germline V gene, CDR1 is SGHNT and CDR2 is YENEEA. The DNA for the CDR3 is TGTGCCAGCAGCACAGGGGGGACCGGGGAGCTGTTTTTT. It translates to CASSTGGTGELFF. Full variable domain (missing parts from reference TRBV11-3 and TRBJ2-2): EAGVVQSPRYKIIEKKQPVAFWCNPISGHNTLYWYLQNLGQGPELLIRYENEEAVDDSQLPKDRFSAERLKGVDSTLKIQPAELGDSAVYLCASSTGGTGELFFGEGSRLTVL.

The chain couples TRBV30 to TRBJ2-3; D remains ambiguous. Per germline, CDR1 GTSNPN and CDR2 SVGIG (reference sequence). CDR3 length equals 14 residues. The V and J ends lost 2 bases and 6 bases respectively, with 15 bases between them. CDR3 sequence: CAWSLYVGSDTQYF. As DNA, the CDR3 is TGTGCCTGGAGTCTATATGTAGGGTCGGATACGCAGTATTTT. The full variable domain, completed using reference TRBV30 and TRBJ2-3, is SQTIHQWPATLVQPVGSPLSLECTVEGTSNPNLYWYRQAAGRGLQLLFYSVGIGQISSEVPQNLSASRPQDRQFILSSKKLLLSDSGFYLCAWSLYVGSDTQYFGPGTRLTVL.

The genes are TRBV27 and TRBJ2-1; D is uncertain. The CDR3 is 17 residues long. Germline values: CDR1 MNHEY, CDR2 SMNVEV (reference sequence). Trimming removed 2 bases from V and 2 bases from J, with 16 bases in between. The CDR3 coding sequence is TGTGCCAGCAGTTTAGTGGGTTGGGAATCCCCCTACAATGAGCAGTTCTTC. It codes for CASSLVGWESPYNEQFF.

The gene calls are TRBV28 and TRBJ1-2; TRBD1 aligns across 7 bases. The CDR3 spans 16 residues. V shed 7 bases, J shed 8 bases, and the junction held 19 bases outside the gene matches. Per the germline V gene, CDR1 is MDHEN and CDR2 is SYDVKM. The CDR3 protein is CASTFPGRQGSGGYTF. For the CDR3, the DNA is TGTGCCAGCACCTTCCCGGGGAGACAGGGATCGGGCGGCTACACCTTC.

The chain carries TRBV5-1 and TRBJ2-7; TRBD1 or TRBD2 may be the D gene (5 bases each). V lost 5 bases, J lost 0 bases, and 12 bases lay in between. Germline V gives CDR1 SGHRS, CDR2 YFSETQ. The CDR3 runs to 14 residues. CDR3 amino acids: CASRRGTDSYEQYV. The CDR3 bases are TGCGCCAGCAGAAGAGGGACCGACTCCTACGAGCAGTACGTC.

CDR3 in amino acids: CASSLGGGMADTQYF. CDR3 sequence (DNA): TGTGCCAGCAGCTTAGGCGGGGGGATGGCAGATACGCAGTATTTT. The chain combines TRBV11-2 with TRBJ2-3; 8 bases are shared with TRBD2. J lost 4 bases, V lost 1 base, and 4 bases had no gene match. The germline V gene encodes CDR1 SGHAT and CDR2 FQNNGV. The CDR3 covers 15 residues.

V gene TRBV2 combines with J gene TRBJ1-4; D gene ambiguous. Germline CDR1 SNHLY, CDR2 FYNNEI. The CDR3 spans 15 residues. The ends were cut back, 3 bases at V and 2 bases at J, with 10 bases in the middle. The CDR3 spells CASSDDTTTNEKLFF. DNA of the CDR3: TGTGCCAGCAGTGATGACACAACTACTAATGAAAAACTGTTTTTT.

The V gene is TRBV7-2, the J gene TRBJ2-7; D may be TRBD1 (6 bases). This CDR3 is 14 amino acids long. V was pared by 4 bases and J by 2 bases, with 12 bases between. Germline CDR1 and CDR2: SGHTA and FQGNSA. CDR3 in amino acids: CASSSLDSPYEQYF. The CDR3 DNA follows: TGTGCCAGCAGCTCCCTGGACAGTCCCTACGAGCAGTACTTC.

The chain recombines TRBV19 with TRBJ1-3; D call uncertain. V lost 6 bases to trimming and J lost 8 bases, with 11 bases between them. Germline V gene lookup returns CDR1 LNHDA and CDR2 SQIVND (reference sequence). The CDR3 is 12 residues long. The CDR3 region is CASRRASDTIYF. The CDR3 DNA follows: TGTGCCAGTAGGCGGGCGTCGGACACCATATATTTT.